The entry below describes one T cell receptor (beta chain). No antigen is known for it. The data derive from a study of identifying expanded T cells in peripheral blood. Study-wide findings and caveats: Across healthy donors, higher total template counts meant significantly greater approximately two-week count variance. About 1.2 clones differed between technical replicates, versus around 16 and 19 over time.

Germline V gives CDR1 MGHRA, CDR2 YSYEKL. V was clipped by 3 bases and J by 0 bases; unmatched bases: 13. CDR3 size: 21 residues. The method was immunoSEQ multiplex PCR; TCRdb's version includes in-frame clones alone and lacks a portion of them. The data contain about 81,000 clones, less than 90% of them singletons. The V call is TRBV4-1, the J call TRBJ2-2; 13 bases match TRBD2. Input material: blood. This sequence was found in a person aged 18 to 75 in good health. The CDR3 region is CASSHSGPTSGRAPNTGELFF. In DNA, the CDR3 is TGCGCCAGCAGCCATTCGGGCCCAACTAGCGGGAGGGCCCCGAACACCGGGGAGCTGTTTTTT.